This T cell receptor (beta chain) was sequenced for a study of metastatic and nonmetastatic thyroid tumors. The study, taken as a whole, reports: Reported TCR beta diversity, measured in blood and tumor, was significantly higher for malignant thyroid tumors than for benign nodules.

Trimming shortened V by 4 bases and J by 3 bases, and 13 bases separated the two germline ends. The CDR3 is made up of 15 amino acids. Germline assignment: CDR1 SGDLS and CDR2 YYNGEE. In the authors' workflow: A classifier of distant metastasis in papillary thyroid cancer was built from CDR3 differences (across clinicopathological groups). MiXCR was used by TCRdb to re-call the PCR reads. TCRdb's processing, not the authors', yielded these V and J calls. The sample includes tens of thousands of clones, 18% of them seen just once. This clone has a count of ten or more. Its antigen is as yet unknown. Not a single patient had been given any form of treatment at any point before undergoing thyroid surgery.

This receptor was obtained from a female donor with papillary thyroid cancer or a benign thyroid nodule (not recorded which). Some clones in this sample may be carry-over from other donors' samples. The genes are TRBV9 and TRBJ2-2; possible D gene TRBD2, 6 bases. The sequencing input was tumor tissue. The CDR3 DNA is TGTGCCAGCAGCCCGCGGAGGGACTACACCGGGGAGCTGTTTTTT. Its protein is CASSPRRDYTGELFF.